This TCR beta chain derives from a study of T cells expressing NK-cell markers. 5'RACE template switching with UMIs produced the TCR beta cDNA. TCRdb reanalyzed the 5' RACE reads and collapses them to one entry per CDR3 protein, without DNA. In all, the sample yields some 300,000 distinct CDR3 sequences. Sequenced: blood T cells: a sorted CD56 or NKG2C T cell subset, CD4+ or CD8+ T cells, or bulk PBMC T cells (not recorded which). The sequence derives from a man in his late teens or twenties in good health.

The CDR3 sequence: CASSQATGSSYNEQFF. The rearrangement joins TRBV4-3 to TRBJ2-1. The CDR3 is made up of 16 amino acids. The germline V gene has CDR1 LGHNA and CDR2 YSLEER.